One and the same sample provided the 20 T cell receptor beta chains below, sequenced in a study of identical twins. TCRdb re-called the 5' RACE reads through MiXCR, storing one row per CDR3 protein. This table has roughly 700,000 distinct CDR3 sequences, 8.5% to 9.5% appearing once. In addition, the sample was reused for a study of yellow fever vaccine responses in identical twins.

Sequenced material: PBMCs. The receptors derive from a woman aged 18-29 years in good health.

This clonotype was seen more than once but under ten times. V is TRBV20-1 and J is TRBJ2-2; 9 bases line up with TRBD1. The V gene's germline CDR1 is DFQATT and CDR2 SNEGSKA (reference sequence). V shed 3 bases, J shed 5 bases, and the junction held 4 bases outside the gene matches. The CDR3 sequence is 14 residues long. The CDR3 DNA reads TGCAGTGCTAGTGACAGGGGGAGAACCGGGGAGCTGTTTTTT. Protein: CSASDRGRTGELFF.

This clonotype was seen a handful of times. The chain employs TRBV7-2 and TRBJ2-3; 13 bases map to TRBD2. The V segment lost 0 bases and the J segment 6 bases; nucleotides outside the gene matches: 3. Germline V CDR1 and CDR2: SGHTA, FQGNSA. The CDR3 length is 16 residues. The CDR3 sequence is CASSLARTSGGDTQYF. CDR3 bases: TGTGCCAGCAGCTTAGCTAGGACTAGCGGGGGTGATACGCAGTATTTT. Full variable domain (rest looked up from reference TRBV7-2 and TRBJ2-3): GAGVSQSPSNKVTEKGKDVELRCDPISGHTALYWYRQSLGQGLEFLIYFQGNSAPDKSGLPSDRFSAERTGGSVSTLTIQRTQQEDSAVYLCASSLARTSGGDTQYFGPGTRLTVL.

The gene calls are TRBV2 and TRBJ2-3; D unclear. V was trimmed by 4 bases and J by 8 bases, leaving 7 bases between them. Germline CDR1 reads SNHLY; CDR2 reads FYNNEI. This CDR3 is built from 11 residues. The CDR3 loop is CASSGKRTQYF. DNA for the CDR3: TGTGCCAGCAGTGGGAAGCGTACGCAGTATTTT.

The V call is TRBV4-3, the J call TRBJ2-3, with D perhaps matching TRBD1 (6 bases). This CDR3 contains 13 residues. V dropped 4 bases and J dropped 6 bases, with 11 bases sitting between them. Germline V gene data show CDR1 as LGHNA and CDR2 as YSLEER. CDR3: CASSRVQGDTQYF. CDR3 DNA: TGCGCCAGCAGCCGAGTCCAGGGGGATACGCAGTATTTT.

The chain combines TRBV24-1 with TRBJ2-5; TRBD2 aligns across 10 bases. Germline V gene lookup returns CDR1 KGHDR and CDR2 SFDVKD. CDR3 length: 14 amino acids. Germline trimming cut 6 bases from V and 1 base from J; bases unmatched to any gene: 1. The CDR3 DNA reads as TGTGCCACCAGTTCTAGCGGGGGCCAAGAGACCCAGTACTTC. As protein: CATSSSGGQETQYF.

This chain links TRBV6-6 with TRBJ2-1; TRBD2 matches 7 bases. The CDR3 covers 12 residues. With V trimmed by 10 bases and J by 5 bases, 5 bases remained unmatched. CDR1 is MNHNY and CDR2 is SVGAGI in the germline V gene (reference sequence). This chain's CDR3 is CAIGGTHNEQFF. The CDR3 DNA sequence: TGTGCCATCGGGGGGACCCACAATGAGCAGTTCTTC.

The chain is built from TRBV19 and TRBJ1-5, with a possible D match to TRBD1 (5 bases). The CDR3 length is 13 residues. The germline gives CDR1 LNHDA, CDR2 SQIVND (reference sequence). Between the trimmed V and J ends, which lost 7 bases and 3 bases, there was a span of 10 bases. CDR3 amino acids: CASTDSYNQPQHF. In nucleotides, the CDR3 is TGTGCCAGTACAGACAGCTACAATCAGCCCCAGCATTTT.

DNA for the CDR3: TGTGCCAGCAGACTAGCGGGATATTCCTACGAGCAGTACTTC. Amino acids: CASRLAGYSYEQYF. The V call is TRBV6-2 or TRBV6-3, the J call TRBJ2-7; 10 nucleotides agree with TRBD2. From germline, CDR1 is MNHEY and CDR2 SVGEGT. The CDR3 covers 14 residues. V shed 6 bases, J shed 1 base, and the junction held 3 bases outside the gene matches.

This clonotype appeared a few times. This sequence joins TRBV7-2 and TRBJ2-5; TRBD1 aligns across 9 bases. Germline assignment: CDR1 SGHTA and CDR2 FQGNSA. V shed 6 bases and J 3 bases; nucleotides not matched to a gene: 11. This CDR3 is 16 amino acids long. In nucleotides, the CDR3 is TGTGCCAGCAGACATAGCTCCGGGACAGGGAAAGAGACCCAGTACTTC. It translates to CASRHSSGTGKETQYF.

This clonotype was seen more than once but under ten times. This chain uses TRBV29-1 with TRBJ2-7, with TRBD2 identical over 7 bases. The CDR3 has 15 amino acids. CDR1 and CDR2 (germline): SQVTM, ANQGSEA. Trimming removed 1 base from V and 0 bases from J; junction bases left unmatched: 6. CDR3 sequence reads: CSVEVASGSSYEQYF. CDR3 coding DNA: TGCAGCGTTGAAGTTGCTAGCGGTTCCTCCTACGAGCAGTACTTC.

Only a few counts were recorded for this clonotype. The gene calls are TRBV7-6 and TRBJ2-7; D is unresolved. This CDR3 is 12 amino acids long. Per the germline V gene, CDR1 is SGHVS and CDR2 is FNYEAQ. The germline V and J ends were trimmed by 5 bases and 5 bases, with 10 bases remaining between them. The DNA of the CDR3 is TGTGCCAGCAGCATATTTGGGGACGAGCAGTACTTC. It is translated as CASSIFGDEQYF.

The chain carries TRBV28 and TRBJ2-1; 10 bases line up with TRBD1. Losses at the gene ends were 5 bases for V and 16 bases for J; bases not matched to a gene: 8. The germline CDR1 and CDR2 sequences are MDHEN and SYDVKM. This CDR3 is built from 12 residues. CDR3 region: CASSLQTGGHFF. Here the CDR3 DNA reads TGTGCCAGCAGTCTCCAGACAGGGGGCCACTTCTTC.

This clonotype has a handful of counts. V gene TRBV20-1 combines with J gene TRBJ1-4, with D unclear. Germline V CDR1 and CDR2: DFQATT, SNEGSKA (reference sequence). V was clipped by 4 bases and J by 5 bases, with 5 bases between them. This CDR3 region has 11 residues. The CDR3: CSATPNEKLFF. The CDR3 nucleotides read TGCAGTGCTACCCCCAATGAAAAACTGTTTTTT.

This clonotype has only a few counts. The J gene is TRBJ2-5, the V gene TRBV21-1; the D call TRBD2 from the table was never checked on the DNA. TRBV21-1 corresponds to a pseudogene. The CDR3 runs to 11 residues. CDR3 sequence reads: CASAREETQYF. Here the CDR3 DNA reads TGTGCCAGCGCTAGAGAGGAGACCCAGTACTTC.

This clonotype was seen at least ten times. The chain carries TRBV4-3 and TRBJ2-1; D is undetermined. Germline CDR1 LGHNA, CDR2 YSLEER. V lost 3 bases and J lost 4, with 13 bases in between. The CDR3 sequence is 15 residues long. The CDR3 reads CASSHRKHLYNEQFF. DNA of the CDR3: TGCGCCAGCAGCCATAGAAAGCACCTATACAATGAGCAGTTCTTC.

This clonotype was seen only a few times. This chain uses TRBV20-1 with TRBJ2-3; 8 nucleotides align to TRBD2. The CDR3 consists of 15 residues. With 3 bases clipped from V and 6 bases from J, the junction kept 11 bases outside the gene matches. Germline V CDR1 and CDR2: DFQATT, SNEGSKA (reference sequence). CDR3 loop: CSASGAGGGTDTQYF. CDR3 coding DNA: TGCAGTGCTAGCGGGGCGGGAGGAGGGACGGATACGCAGTATTTT.

The chain joins TRBV7-3 to TRBJ2-2, with D possibly TRBD2 on 5 matching bases. CDR3 length: 15 amino acids. Trimming pared 5 bases from V and 6 bases from J, leaving 16 bases between. Per germline, CDR1 SGHTA and CDR2 FQGTGA. This chain's CDR3 is CASSPTLGSAGELFF. The CDR3 DNA reads TGTGCCAGCAGCCCCACTCTGGGGAGCGCCGGGGAGCTGTTTTTT.

This clonotype was seen many times. The chain uses TRBV7-2 and TRBJ2-7; 9 nucleotides match TRBD1. The junction had 7 bases not matched to a gene; V was cut back by 4 bases and J by 0 bases. The CDR3 has 16 amino acids. Germline loops: CDR1 SGHTA, CDR2 FQGNSA. The CDR3 DNA reads TGTGCCAGCAGCTCGCTGCCGGGACAGGGCTCCTACGAGCAGTACTTC. Translated, it gives CASSSLPGQGSYEQYF.

This clonotype was detected a few times. CDR3 region: CATSTRPHSFEQFF. The CDR3 bases are TGTGCCACCAGCACCCGACCCCATTCTTTTGAGCAGTTCTTC. The chain couples TRBV15 to TRBJ2-1, with unresolved D. This CDR3 spans 14 amino acids. Per germline, CDR1 LNHNV and CDR2 YYDKDF (reference sequence). Trimming pared 4 bases from V and 9 bases from J, leaving 16 bases between.

This clonotype was recorded a few times. The chain combines TRBV4-3 with TRBJ2-7, with D uncertain. V was pared by 0 bases and J by 3 bases, with 6 bases between. The CDR3 has 13 residues. The germline V gene encodes CDR1 LGHNA and CDR2 YSLEER. CDR3 sequence: CASSQETDYEQYF. The CDR3 DNA follows: TGCGCCAGCAGCCAAGAGACGGACTACGAGCAGTACTTC.